Below are 18 T cell receptor beta chains sequenced from a single sample in a study of CD8 T cells in ankylosing spondylitis. From the 5' RACE reads, TCRdb called clonotypes with MiXCR, one entry per CDR3 protein. The data show about 440,000 distinct CDR3 sequences, with more than 15% seen just once and over 1% held by the top ten. Their antigens remain unidentified. Whole-study findings and limits: A TCR beta motif of roughly eight highly homologous variants appeared characteristic of ankylosing spondylitis blood.

Specimen: blood, either unsorted or a sorted T cell fraction (not recorded which). The receptors were sampled from a male donor with ankylosing spondylitis.

The rearrangement joins TRBV30 to TRBJ2-5; 11 nucleotides agree with TRBD2. The V gene's germline CDR1 is GTSNPN and CDR2 SVGIG (reference sequence). The CDR3 contains 13 residues. V lost 4 bases to trimming and J lost 5 bases; unmatched junction nucleotides: 3. The DNA of the CDR3 is TGTGCCTGGAATAGCGGGGGGGCGGAGACCCAGTACTTC. Translating it yields CAWNSGGAETQYF.

The rearrangement links TRBV19 to TRBJ2-1; 7 bases agree with TRBD1. V was clipped by 5 bases and J by 6 bases; unmatched bases: 4. Germline V gene lookup returns CDR1 LNHDA and CDR2 SQIVND (reference sequence). The CDR3 totals 13 residues. The chain's CDR3 is CASSRTGTNEQFF. CDR3 in DNA: TGTGCCAGTAGTCGGACAGGAACCAATGAGCAGTTCTTC.

This clonotype appeared many times. This sequence joins TRBV5-1 and TRBJ2-2, with D perhaps TRBD2 (5 bases). Germline V gene lookup returns CDR1 SGHRS and CDR2 YFSETQ. This CDR3 has 15 residues. Trimming stripped 0 bases from V and 2 bases from J, with 8 bases between. Here the CDR3 DNA reads TGCGCCAGCAGCTTGGTTAGCGTTAACACCGGGGAGCTGTTTTTT. Its protein product is CASSLVSVNTGELFF.

CDR3 amino acids: CASSLAAQGGNEQFF. Written as DNA, the CDR3 is TGTGCCAGCAGTTTGGCGGCACAGGGGGGTAATGAGCAGTTCTTC. J is TRBJ2-1 and V is TRBV28; TRBD1 matches 8 bases. The CDR3 runs to 15 residues. The trim removed 3 bases at V and 7 bases at J, leaving 8 bases unmatched. Per the germline V gene, CDR1 is MDHEN and CDR2 is SYDVKM.

V is TRBV7-2 and J is TRBJ2-2; D is perhaps TRBD2 (6 bases). The length of the CDR3 is 14 residues. Germline V gives CDR1 SGHTA, CDR2 FQGNSA. The ends were cut back, 5 bases at V and 6 bases at J, with 13 bases in the middle. CDR3 amino acids: CASSPRGEAGELFF. For the CDR3, the DNA is TGTGCCAGCAGCCCCAGAGGGGAGGCCGGGGAGCTGTTTTTT.

Only a few counts were recorded for this clonotype. The gene calls are TRBV7-3 and TRBJ2-1; the match to TRBD2 covers 8 bases. The germline CDR1 and CDR2 sequences are SGHTA and FQGTGA. The CDR3 runs 16 residues. Trimming at V came to 2 bases and at J to 8 bases, leaving 11 bases not matched to a gene. CDR3: CASSLSPYGGVYEQFF. CDR3 coding DNA: TGTGCCAGCAGCTTATCCCCCTACGGGGGGGTCTATGAGCAGTTCTTC.

This clonotype has just a few counts. This chain joins TRBV7-9 and TRBJ1-3, with D perhaps TRBD1 (6 bases). The CDR3 totals 15 residues. V was clipped by 5 bases and J by 0 bases, with 11 bases between them. Per the germline V gene, CDR1 is SEHNR and CDR2 is FQNEAQ (reference sequence). CDR3 sequence (DNA): TGTGCCAGCAGCAAACAGGGAGCCTCTGGAAACACCATATATTTT. This codes for CASSKQGASGNTIYF.

This clonotype showed up just a few times. The V gene is TRBV6-5, the J gene TRBJ1-2; weak D call: TRBD1 (5 bases). The CDR3 contains 17 residues. Trimming removed 0 bases from V and 3 bases from J, with 17 bases in between. Germline V gives CDR1 MNHEY, CDR2 SVGAGI. CDR3 nucleotide sequence: TGTGCCAGCAGTTACTCCCAGGGAAGGCAGTCCTACTATGGCTACACCTTC. It codes for CASSYSQGRQSYYGYTF.

This sequence joins TRBV29-1 and TRBJ2-2; tentatively, D is TRBD1 (6 bases). V was shortened by 6 bases and J by 1 base, with 12 bases between the two germline ends. CDR1 is SQVTM and CDR2 is ANQGSEA in the germline V gene. The CDR3 is 14 residues long. CDR3 in DNA: TGCAGCGTGAAAACAGGGTGGAACACCGGGGAGCTGTTTTTT. This translates into CSVKTGWNTGELFF.

This clonotype was seen many times. The chain combines TRBV25-1 with TRBJ2-1; TRBD1 matches at 8 bases. The CDR3 sequence is 15 residues long. With V trimmed by 2 bases and J by 5 bases, 5 bases remained unmatched. Germline values: CDR1 MGHDK, CDR2 SYGVNS. CDR3 coding DNA: TGTGCCAGCAGTGAAGGCGGGACAGGACACAATGAGCAGTTCTTC. As protein: CASSEGGTGHNEQFF.

This clonotype was counted between two and nine times. V is TRBV3-1 and J is TRBJ1-2; the D gene is possibly TRBD1 (6 bases). From germline, CDR1 is LGHDT and CDR2 YNNKEL (reference sequence). This CDR3 contains 14 residues. Trimming removed 3 bases from V and 4 bases from J, with 12 bases in between. CDR3 residues: CASSQGTPSYGYTF. The CDR3 bases are TGTGCCAGCAGCCAGGGGACACCGAGCTATGGCTACACCTTC.

This clonotype was counted a few times. The rearrangement joins TRBV28 to TRBJ2-6; no clear D gene. This CDR3 contains 14 residues. Germline V gene lookup returns CDR1 MDHEN and CDR2 SYDVKM. V was cut by 7 bases and J by 4 bases, with 11 bases left in between. The CDR3 nucleotides are TGTGCCAGCATTTCGCTGAACGGGGCCAACGTCCTGACTTTC. Translating gives CASISLNGANVLTF. The whole variable domain, filled in from reference TRBV28 and TRBJ2-6, reads DVKVTQSSRYLVKRTGEKVFLECVQDMDHENMFWYRQDPGLGLRLIYFSYDVKMKEKGDIPEGYSVSREKKERFSLILESASTNQTSMYLCASISLNGANVLTFGAGSRLTVL.

Comments on this clonotype: Sequence at one end of the junction differs from germline and may be a read error. V and J are TRBV6-5 and TRBJ2-1; D assignment may be TRBD1 or TRBD2 (5 bases each). The CDR3 consists of 14 residues. From germline, CDR1 is MNHEY and CDR2 SVGAGI. The CDR3 DNA reads TGTGACAGCAGTTCCGCCACCGGGACCCGAGAGCAGTTCTTC. Amino acids: CDSSSATGTREQFF.

This clonotype was counted many times. The V gene is TRBV4-3, the J gene TRBJ2-7; tentatively, D is TRBD2 (5 bases). Germline V gene sequence: CDR1 LGHNA, CDR2 YSLEER. The CDR3 runs to 14 residues. V lost 1 base to trimming and J lost 7 bases, with 14 bases between them. DNA of the CDR3: TGCGCCAGCAGCCAAGGGGTGGGAGTTGGGGAGCAGTACTTC. Translation: CASSQGVGVGEQYF.

This clonotype was detected a few times. The gene calls are TRBV5-5 and TRBJ2-3; TRBD1 aligns across 9 bases. The germline gives CDR1 SGHKS, CDR2 YYEKEE (reference sequence). With V trimmed by 2 bases and J by 4 bases, 2 bases remained unmatched. This CDR3 has 14 residues. CDR3 DNA sequence: TGTGCCAGCAGCTTCTGGACAGGGGCAGATACGCAGTATTTT. Protein sequence: CASSFWTGADTQYF.

This clonotype has more than one count but fewer than ten. The rearrangement uses TRBV6-5 and TRBJ2-3; 12 bases map to TRBD2. This CDR3 comprises 17 residues. The J segment lost 4 bases and the V segment lost 0 bases, leaving 5 bases of the junction unmatched. Germline V gene sequence: CDR1 MNHEY, CDR2 SVGAGI. CDR3 in amino acids: CASSYSRLAGVPDTQYF. The CDR3, as DNA: TGTGCCAGCAGTTACTCGAGACTAGCGGGAGTTCCAGATACGCAGTATTTT.

V gene TRBV7-9 combines with J gene TRBJ1-6, with TRBD1 as a possible D gene (5 bases). Germline values: CDR1 SEHNR, CDR2 FQNEAQ (reference sequence). V dropped 5 bases and J dropped 8 bases, with 10 bases sitting between them. The CDR3 is 13 residues long. DNA for the CDR3: TGTGCCAGCAGCGTAAAAGGGGATTCACCCCTCCACTTT. It translates to CASSVKGDSPLHF.

This clonotype has ten or more counts. The chain is built from TRBV6-2 or TRBV6-3 and TRBJ2-1; a possible D gene is TRBD1 (5 bases). V lost 6 bases and J lost 1, with 13 bases in between. The CDR3 contains 15 residues. CDR1 is MNHEY and CDR2 is SVGEGT in the germline V gene. The CDR3 region has the DNA TGTGCCAGCAGATTACAAGACAGATCCTACAATGAGCAGTTCTTC. As protein: CASRLQDRSYNEQFF.